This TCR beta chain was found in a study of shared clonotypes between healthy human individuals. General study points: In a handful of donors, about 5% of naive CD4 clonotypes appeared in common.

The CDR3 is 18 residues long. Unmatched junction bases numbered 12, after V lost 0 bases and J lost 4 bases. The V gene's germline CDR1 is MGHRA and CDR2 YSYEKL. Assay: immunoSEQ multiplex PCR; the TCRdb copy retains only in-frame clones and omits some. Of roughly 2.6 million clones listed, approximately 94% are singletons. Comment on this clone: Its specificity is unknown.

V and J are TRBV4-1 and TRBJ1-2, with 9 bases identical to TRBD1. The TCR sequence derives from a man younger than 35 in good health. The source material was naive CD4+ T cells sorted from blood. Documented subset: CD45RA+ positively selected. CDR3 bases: TGCGCCAGCAGCCAAGACCGGGACAGGGTCCTGCAAGGCTATGGCTACACCTTC. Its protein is CASSQDRDRVLQGYGYTF.